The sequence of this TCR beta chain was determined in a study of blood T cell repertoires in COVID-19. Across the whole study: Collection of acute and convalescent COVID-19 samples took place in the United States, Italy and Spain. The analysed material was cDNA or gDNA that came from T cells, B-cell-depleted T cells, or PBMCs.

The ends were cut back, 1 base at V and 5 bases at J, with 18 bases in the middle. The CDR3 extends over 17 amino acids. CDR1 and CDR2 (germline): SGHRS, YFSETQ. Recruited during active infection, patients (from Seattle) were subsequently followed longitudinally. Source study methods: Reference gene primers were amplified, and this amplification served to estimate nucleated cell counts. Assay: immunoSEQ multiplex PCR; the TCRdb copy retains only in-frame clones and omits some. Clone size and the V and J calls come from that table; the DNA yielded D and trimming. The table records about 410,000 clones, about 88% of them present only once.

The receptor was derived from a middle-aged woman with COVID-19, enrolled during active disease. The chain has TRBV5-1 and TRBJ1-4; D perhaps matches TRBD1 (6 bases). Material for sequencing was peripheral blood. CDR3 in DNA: TGCGCCAGCAGCTTGACTCGCGGGGGCTACGGGAATGAAAAACTGTTTTTT. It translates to CASSLTRGGYGNEKLFF.